The 21 T cell receptor beta chains listed next were all sequenced from one sample in a study of blood T cell repertoires in COVID-19. Assay: immunoSEQ multiplex PCR; the TCRdb copy retains only in-frame clones and omits some. Of roughly 90,000 clones in the sample, 80% were seen once. Sequencing used peripheral blood. Receptors originate from a woman older than 75 with active or convalescent COVID-19.

The CDR3 DNA reads as TGCGCCAGCAGCCAAGCCGGGACAGTCTATGGCTACACCTTC. Translation gives CASSQAGTVYGYTF. The genes are TRBV4-1 and TRBJ1-2, with 7 nucleotides matching TRBD1. The length of the CDR3 is 14 residues. Germline V lookup: CDR1 MGHRA, CDR2 YSYEKL. After removal of 1 base from V and 4 bases from J, the junction contained 3 bases not matched to a gene.

The gene calls are TRBV6-5 and TRBJ1-1; TRBD1 agrees at 8 bases. The V gene end was trimmed by 5 bases and the J gene end by 4 bases; junction bases not matched to a gene: 3. CDR1 and CDR2 (germline): MNHEY, SVGAGI. The CDR3 consists of 13 residues. The CDR3 loop reads CASSIQGGTEAFF. CDR3 DNA sequence: TGTGCCAGCAGTATACAGGGGGGCACTGAAGCTTTCTTT.

The CDR3 region has the DNA TGTGCCAGCTCACCCACTAGCGGGGGAACGAACACCGGGGAGCTGTTTTTT. Translation gives CASSPTSGGTNTGELFF. This chain uses TRBV18 with TRBJ2-2, with TRBD2 matching over 11 bases. Germline lookup yields CDR1 KGHSH and CDR2 LQKENI. Germline trimming cut 3 bases from V and 0 bases from J; bases unmatched to any gene: 3. The CDR3 is 17 amino acids.

The V and J genes are TRBV27 and TRBJ2-7, with TRBD2 identical over 10 bases. The CDR3 totals 17 residues. Per germline, CDR1 MNHEY and CDR2 SMNVEV (reference sequence). V lost 3 bases to trimming and J lost 1 base; unmatched junction nucleotides: 9. The CDR3, as DNA: TGTGCCAGCAGTTTTAGGCCTAGCGGGAGTTCTTCCTACGAGCAGTACTTC. It is translated as CASSFRPSGSSSYEQYF.

The chain uses TRBV14 and TRBJ2-5; 9 nucleotides line up with TRBD1. Looked up from germline, CDR1 is SGHDN and CDR2 is FVKESK. Unmatched junction bases numbered 10, after V lost 4 bases and J lost 4 bases. The CDR3 length is 16 residues. CDR3 bases: TGTGCCAGCAGCCGGTGGGGACAGGGACGGGGAGAGACCCAGTACTTC. This sequence encodes CASSRWGQGRGETQYF.

The chain has TRBV5-1 and TRBJ2-7; 10 bases agree with TRBD2. Trimming at V came to 4 bases and at J to 1 base, leaving 5 bases not matched to a gene. This CDR3 contains 15 residues. The germline CDR1 and CDR2 sequences are SGHRS and YFSETQ. CDR3 sequence reads: CASSVGTSDSYEQYF. The CDR3 nucleotides read TGCGCCAGCAGCGTCGGGACTAGCGATTCCTACGAGCAGTACTTC. Full variable domain (remainder filled in from reference TRBV5-1 and TRBJ2-7): KAGVTQTPRYLIKTRGQQVTLSCSPISGHRSVSWYQQTPGQGLQFLFEYFSETQRNKGNFPGRFSGRQFSNSRSEMNVSTLELGDSALYLCASSVGTSDSYEQYFGPGTRLTVT.

The genes are TRBV7-2 and TRBJ1-2; D remains ambiguous. The germline gives CDR1 SGHTA, CDR2 FQGNSA. The CDR3 is 14 residues long. Trimming took 4 bases from V and 4 from J, leaving 13 bases between them. The CDR3 DNA is TGTGCCAGCAGCTCCGGCCAGGTGATCTATGGCTACACCTTC. Residues: CASSSGQVIYGYTF.

This clone was picked up one time. This rearrangement joins TRBV28 to TRBJ1-1, with 9 bases identical to TRBD1. V was pared by 6 bases and J by 6 bases, with 8 bases of the junction left unmatched. Germline V gene sequence: CDR1 MDHEN, CDR2 SYDVKM. The CDR3 is 14 residues long. CDR3 sequence (DNA): TGTGCCAGCAGAGGACAGGGGACTCTATCTGAAGCTTTCTTT. Its protein product is CASRGQGTLSEAFF.

The chain is built from TRBV3-1 (or the pseudogene TRBV3-2) and TRBJ2-5; tentative D call: TRBD1 (6 bases). Deletions cut 1 base from V and 1 base from J, with 10 bases between. CDR1 and CDR2 from the germline V gene are LGHDT and YNNKEL (reference sequence). CDR3 length: 15 residues. The CDR3 is CASSQAGQPQETQYF. In DNA, the CDR3 is TGTGCCAGCAGCCAAGCCGGACAGCCCCAAGAGACCCAGTACTTC.

The rearrangement uses TRBV9 and TRBJ2-5; 7 bases agree with TRBD2. CDR3 size: 16 residues. The ends lost 0 bases at V and 4 bases at J; junction bases unmatched: 9. The germline gives CDR1 SGDLS, CDR2 YYNGEE. CDR3: CASSVGGGGSGETQYF. The CDR3 coding sequence is TGTGCCAGCAGCGTAGGGGGAGGCGGGAGCGGAGAGACCCAGTACTTC.

The rearrangement links TRBV5-6 to TRBJ1-2, with 8 nucleotides matching TRBD1. V shed 4 bases and J 8 bases; nucleotides not matched to a gene: 7. Looked up from germline, CDR1 is SGHDT and CDR2 is YYEEEE. This CDR3 spans 13 amino acids. The CDR3 spells CASSPGQGRGYTF. In DNA, the CDR3 is TGTGCCAGCAGCCCCGGACAGGGCAGGGGCTACACCTTC.

The chain is built from TRBV25-1 and TRBJ2-7; 8 bases are a match to TRBD1. The junction had 8 bases not matched to a gene; V was cut back by 2 bases and J by 5 bases. CDR3 size: 15 residues. Germline loops: CDR1 MGHDK, CDR2 SYGVNS. As DNA, the CDR3 is TGTGCCAGCAGTGAACAGGGGGCTGTAGGGGACGAGCAGTACTTC. It encodes CASSEQGAVGDEQYF.

The chain employs TRBV20-1 and TRBJ1-2; weak D call: TRBD1 (5 bases). Trimming removed 5 bases at V and 3 bases at J, with 7 bases between. Germline loops: CDR1 DFQATT, CDR2 SNEGSKA (reference sequence). This CDR3 region has 11 residues. The CDR3 coding sequence is TGCAGTGCTCCGACAGACTATGGCTACACCTTC. Translated, it gives CSAPTDYGYTF.

The rearrangement uses TRBV20-1 and TRBJ2-3; D remains unclear. V dropped 7 bases and J dropped 8 bases, with 13 bases sitting between them. There are 11 residues in the CDR3. From germline, CDR1 is DFQATT and CDR2 SNEGSKA (reference sequence). The CDR3: CSVRDGATQYF. The CDR3 region has the DNA TGCAGTGTCAGAGACGGAGCTACGCAGTATTTT.

The chain has TRBV11-2 and TRBJ2-7; TRBD2 matches 8 bases. With 5 bases clipped from V and 4 bases from J, the junction kept 10 bases outside the gene matches. CDR3 length equals 15 residues. Germline lookup yields CDR1 SGHAT and CDR2 FQNNGV. The CDR3 region is CASSPGGGQTYEQYF. Written as DNA, the CDR3 is TGTGCCAGCAGCCCGGGGGGGGGCCAAACATACGAGCAGTACTTC.

The CDR3 spells CASSILGHPNYGYTF. The CDR3 nucleotides are TGTGCCAGTAGTATATTGGGACACCCTAACTATGGCTACACCTTC. V is TRBV19 and J is TRBJ1-2; possibly TRBD1 for D (6 bases). This CDR3 is built from 15 residues. The V end was cut by 2 bases, the J end by 0 bases, with 10 bases between. Germline CDR1 and CDR2: LNHDA and SQIVND (reference sequence).

The CDR3: CASSLVPGYYGYTF. As DNA, the CDR3 is TGCGCCAGCAGCTTGGTACCAGGGTACTATGGCTACACCTTC. The chain links TRBV5-1 to TRBJ1-2; possible D gene TRBD1, 5 bases. CDR3 length equals 14 residues. The ends were cut back, 0 bases at V and 3 bases at J, with 9 bases in the middle. Germline V gives CDR1 SGHRS, CDR2 YFSETQ.

This rearrangement joins TRBV19 to TRBJ1-2, with 8 bases identical to TRBD1. V shed 6 bases and J 6 bases; nucleotides not matched to a gene: 3. Looked up from germline, CDR1 is LNHDA and CDR2 is SQIVND (reference sequence). This CDR3 spans 12 amino acids. The CDR3 region has the DNA TGTGCCAGTAGCCCGACAGGGGATGGCTACACCTTC. Protein: CASSPTGDGYTF. The full variable domain, with the rest looked up from reference TRBV19 and TRBJ1-2, is DGGITQSPKYLFRKEGQNVTLSCEQNLNHDAMYWYRQDPGQGLRLIYYSQIVNDFQKGDIAEGYSVSREKKESFPLTVTSAQKNPTAFYLCASSPTGDGYTFGSGTRLTVV.

V is TRBV19 and J is TRBJ1-1, with TRBD1 matching over 9 bases. Germline V gene data show CDR1 as LNHDA and CDR2 as SQIVND (reference sequence). The CDR3 extends over 16 amino acids. V gave up 1 base and J gave up 6 bases; unmatched junction bases: 9. CDR3 loop: CASSIGPGQGYAEAFF. The CDR3 DNA sequence: TGTGCCAGTAGTATAGGTCCGGGACAGGGATACGCTGAAGCTTTCTTT.

V gene TRBV6-6 combines with J gene TRBJ1-4, with TRBD1 identical over 7 bases. V shed 5 bases, J shed 0 bases, and the junction held 9 bases outside the gene matches. Germline V gene data show CDR1 as MNHNY and CDR2 as SVGAGI (reference sequence). The CDR3 loop spans 17 amino acids. DNA of the CDR3: TGTGCCAGCAGTCTAAGGACAGGCCCAGCAACTAATGAAAAACTGTTTTTT. Translated, it gives CASSLRTGPATNEKLFF.

The chain employs TRBV27 and TRBJ1-6; 7 nucleotides line up with TRBD1. J gave up 8 bases and V 5 bases, and 15 bases lay outside the gene matches. This CDR3 has 17 residues. Germline assignment: CDR1 MNHEY and CDR2 SMNVEV (reference sequence). The CDR3 DNA reads TGTGCCAGCAGTGTCTATCAAGGAACAGGGGTCGATTCACCCCTCCACTTT. Protein sequence: CASSVYQGTGVDSPLHF.